This T cell receptor (beta chain) came from a study of radiation and T cells in renal cell carcinoma. V dropped 3 bases and J dropped 3; count of bases not matched to a gene: 5. The CDR3 spans 15 residues. From germline, CDR1 is LNHDA and CDR2 SQIVND (reference sequence). The time point was: baseline pretreatment blood. The treatment here: 15 Gy SBRT to primary tumor, nephrectomy 4 weeks later. Data came from immunoSEQ multiplex PCR; TCRdb stores just in-frame clones and leaves some out. The table lists more than 140,000 clones, approximately 82% of them singletons. This TCR derives from a woman aged 45-59 years with renal cell carcinoma. The sequenced sample was blood, obtained from a patient whose treatment included radiotherapy and nephrectomy. This chain connects TRBV19 to TRBJ1-2, with 9 bases matching TRBD1. Here the CDR3 DNA reads TGTGCCAGTAGTATTACAGGGGGCGAGCACTATGGCTACACCTTC. This translates into CASSITGGEHYGYTF.